This TCR beta chain comes out of a study of technical replicates of blood from a handful of donors. Here immunoSEQ multiplex PCR was the method, and the copy in TCRdb shows in-frame clones only, minus some. The sample lists 84,000 or so clones; about 94% were seen once. The clonotype originates from a human donor in good health. The sample comprised T cells isolated from PBMCs.

CDR3 loop: CASSKERSDRGLETYEQYF. In DNA, the CDR3 is TGTGCCAGCAGCAAAGAACGTAGTGACAGGGGCTTAGAGACCTACGAGCAGTACTTC. This chain connects TRBV21-1 to TRBJ2-7; the table assigns TRBD1, which was not confirmed against the DNA. TRBV21-1 is recorded as a pseudogene. This CDR3 spans 19 amino acids.